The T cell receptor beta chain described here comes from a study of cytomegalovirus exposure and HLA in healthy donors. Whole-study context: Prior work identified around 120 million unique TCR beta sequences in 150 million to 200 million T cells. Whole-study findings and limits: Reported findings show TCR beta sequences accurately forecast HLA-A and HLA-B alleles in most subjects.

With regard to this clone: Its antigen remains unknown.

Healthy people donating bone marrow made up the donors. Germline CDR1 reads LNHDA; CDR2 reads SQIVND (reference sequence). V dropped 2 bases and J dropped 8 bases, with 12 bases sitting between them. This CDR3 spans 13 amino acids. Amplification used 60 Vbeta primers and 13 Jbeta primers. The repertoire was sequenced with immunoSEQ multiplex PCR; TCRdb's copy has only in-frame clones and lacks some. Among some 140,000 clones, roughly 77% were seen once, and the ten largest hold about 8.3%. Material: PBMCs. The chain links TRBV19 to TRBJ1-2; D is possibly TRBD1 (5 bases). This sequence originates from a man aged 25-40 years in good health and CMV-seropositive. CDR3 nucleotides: TGTGCCAGTAGTATAACGGCCAGACAGGGCTACACCTTC. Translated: CASSITARQGYTF.